The following is a T cell receptor beta chain sequence with its context. This entry comes from a study of T cell changes during pregnancy in multiple sclerosis. Sequenced by immunoSEQ multiplex PCR; TCRdb stores in-frame clones only, minus some. This sample yields about 86,000 clones, of which roughly 90% are seen a single time; around 1.8% belongs to the top ten. Germline CDR1 and CDR2: LNHDA and SQIVND (reference sequence). Losses at the gene ends were 0 bases for V and 0 bases for J; bases not matched to a gene: 8. This CDR3 is 18 amino acids long. This material consisted of peripheral blood, taken in the first trimester of pregnancy. This sequence originates from a female donor in good health, enrolled as a control in a pregnancy study. This rearrangement joins TRBV19 to TRBJ2-3, with TRBD1 matching 8 bases. The DNA for the CDR3 is TGTGCCAGTAGTATAGATCACGGGACAGGCCTTAGCACAGATACGCAGTATTTT. Its protein is CASSIDHGTGLSTDTQYF.